This T cell receptor (beta chain) came from a study of CD8 T cells in Susac syndrome. The study's findings and limits: The number of individuals included in the study's TCR sequencing and HLA analysis was acknowledged as relatively small.

V dropped 0 bases and J dropped 12 bases, with 21 bases sitting between them. In germline, CDR1 is SGHRS, CDR2 YFSETQ. This CDR3 region has 15 residues. As concerns this clonotype: Its antigen is unknown.

With random hexamers, reverse transcription was performed on about 0.5 to 1 ug of RNA. TCRdb reprocessed the immunoSEQ multiplex PCR reads with MiXCR, giving one entry per CDR3 protein. This table has 150,000 to 200,000 distinct CDR3 sequences, around 93% appearing once. This rearrangement joins TRBV5-1 to TRBJ2-5, with D possibly TRBD2 on 5 matching bases. Sequencing input: CD4+ T cells from PBMCs. The TCR was taken from a human donor in good health. CDR3 sequence reads: CASSLAGVIQEDEYF. The CDR3 DNA reads TGCGCCAGCAGCTTGGCCGGGGTAATACAAGAAGATGAGTACTTC. The full variable domain, with the rest looked up from reference TRBV5-1 and TRBJ2-5, is KAGVTQTPRYLIKTRGQQVTLSCSPISGHRSVSWYQQTPGQGLQFLFEYFSETQRNKGNFPGRFSGRQFSNSRSEMNVSTLELGDSALYLCASSLAGVIQEDEYFGPGTRLLVL.